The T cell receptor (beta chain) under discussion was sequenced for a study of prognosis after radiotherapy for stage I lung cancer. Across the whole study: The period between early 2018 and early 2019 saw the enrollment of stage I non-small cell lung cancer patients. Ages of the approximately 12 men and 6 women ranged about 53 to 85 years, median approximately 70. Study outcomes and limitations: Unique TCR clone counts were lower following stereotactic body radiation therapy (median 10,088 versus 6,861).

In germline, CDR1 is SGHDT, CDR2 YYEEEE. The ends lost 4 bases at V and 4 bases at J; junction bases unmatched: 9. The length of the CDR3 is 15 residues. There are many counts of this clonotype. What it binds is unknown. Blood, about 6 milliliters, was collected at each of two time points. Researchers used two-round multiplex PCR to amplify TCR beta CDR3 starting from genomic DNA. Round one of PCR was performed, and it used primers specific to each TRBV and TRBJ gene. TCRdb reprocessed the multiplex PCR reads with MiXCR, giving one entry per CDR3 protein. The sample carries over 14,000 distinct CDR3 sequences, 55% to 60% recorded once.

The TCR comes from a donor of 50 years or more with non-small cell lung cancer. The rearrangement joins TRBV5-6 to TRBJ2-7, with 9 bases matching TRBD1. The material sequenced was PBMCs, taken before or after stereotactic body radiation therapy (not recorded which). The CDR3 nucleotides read TGTGCCAGCAGCCGCCCGGGACAGGGAAAGTACGAGCAGTACTTC. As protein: CASSRPGQGKYEQYF.